Sequencing of this TCR beta chain was carried out in a study of OX40 agonist ivuxolimab in advanced cancers. General study points: Expanded clones tended on average to be more numerous among CD8+ T cells than CD4+. Some nonresponders likewise displayed low normalized T-cell clonal expansion. Partial responders treated at 0.1-3.0 mg/kg exhibited clonal expansion among the lowest measured. At doses 0.1 to 3.0 mg/kg, CD4+ and CD8+ clones expanded.

On this clone itself: The antigen remains undetermined.

Some clones are missing from TCRdb's copy, which holds only in-frame ones; the method was immunoSEQ multiplex PCR. The sample has some 81,000 clones, 85% seen once; the top ten hold approximately 0.6%. The CDR3 length is 18 residues. CDR1 is MNHEY, CDR2 SMNVEV, per germline (reference sequence). The V gene end was trimmed by 3 bases and the J gene end by 2 bases; junction bases not matched to a gene: 10. Here the sequenced sample was CD4+ or CD8+ T cells sorted from blood, taken in a trial of the OX40 agonist ivuxolimab. This sequence joins TRBV27 and TRBJ2-1; 10 bases are shared with TRBD1. This receptor was obtained from an adult with an advanced solid tumor such as melanoma, head and neck, liver or kidney cancer. The CDR3 sequence: CASSFLLTGTGAYNEQFF. CDR3 DNA sequence: TGTGCCAGCAGTTTCCTCCTTACCGGGACAGGGGCCTACAATGAGCAGTTCTTC.